This T cell receptor beta chain stems from a study of cytomegalovirus exposure and HLA in healthy donors. Study outcomes and limitations: Researchers counted 164 TCR beta chains as cytomegalovirus-associated. A later analysis reportedly found fewer N-insertions in an Asian-associated ancestry cluster than the approximately 730-donor mean.

A remark on this clone: Its antigen is unidentified.

PCR amplification relied on 60 Vbeta primers (plus 13 Jbeta primers). Repertoires were generated with immunoSEQ multiplex PCR, while TCRdb's copy carries only in-frame clones and drops some. The data hold over 110,000 clones, with 78% observed a single time. The CDR3 extends over 13 amino acids. CDR1 SGHNT and CDR2 YYREEE come from the germline V gene (reference sequence). This TCR derives from a woman aged 18-29 years in good health and CMV-seropositive. Sequencing was done on a sample of PBMCs. The chain uses TRBV5-4 and TRBJ2-5, with D possibly being TRBD2 (5 bases). The closer fit of TRBJ2-7 to the DNA end suggests the J call may be wrong. The CDR3 spells CASSPTSSYEQYF. The CDR3, as DNA: TGTGCCAGCAGCCCTACTAGCTCCTACGAGCAGTACTTC.